Described below is a single T cell receptor beta chain sequence and its context. Assay execution proceeded at the deep level. The table came from immunoSEQ multiplex PCR; TCRdb's copy has only in-frame clones and leaves some out. Here the sample spans about 480,000 clones, about four fifths being singletons. The sample originates from a study of shared clonotypes between healthy human individuals. With 7 bases removed from V and 0 bases from J, the gap between germline ends came to 13 bases. Per the germline V gene, CDR1 is SNHLY and CDR2 is FYNNEI. The CDR3 is made up of 15 amino acids. Nashville, Tennessee was home to all donors, who were Caucasian adults. Genomic DNA came from 85 million to 95 million PBMCs in unsorted samples.

The V and J genes are TRBV2 and TRBJ2-1; no firm D call. Material for sequencing was PBMCs. The sequence derives from a woman aged 40 to 50 in good health. Some clones in this sample may be carry-over from other donors' samples. The CDR3 coding sequence is TGTGCCAGCAAGGCTAGTGGGGACTCCTACAATGAGCAGTTCTTC. It codes for CASKASGDSYNEQFF.